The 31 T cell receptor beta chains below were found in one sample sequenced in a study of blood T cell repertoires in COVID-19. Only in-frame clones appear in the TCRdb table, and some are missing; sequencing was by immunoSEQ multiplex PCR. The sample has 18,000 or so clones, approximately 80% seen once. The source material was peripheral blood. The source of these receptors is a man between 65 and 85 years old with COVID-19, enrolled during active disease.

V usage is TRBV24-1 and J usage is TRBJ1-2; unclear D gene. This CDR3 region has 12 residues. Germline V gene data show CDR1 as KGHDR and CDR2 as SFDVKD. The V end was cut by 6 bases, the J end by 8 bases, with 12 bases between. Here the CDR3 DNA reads TGTGCCACCAGTAGTGTAATAAGCGGCTACACCTTC. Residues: CATSSVISGYTF.

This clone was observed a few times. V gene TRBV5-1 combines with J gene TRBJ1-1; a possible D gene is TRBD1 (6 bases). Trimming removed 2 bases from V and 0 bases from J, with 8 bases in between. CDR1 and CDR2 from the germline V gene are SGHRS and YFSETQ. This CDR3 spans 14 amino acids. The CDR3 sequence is CASSFAGVNTEAFF. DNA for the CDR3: TGCGCCAGCAGCTTCGCAGGGGTGAACACTGAAGCTTTCTTT.

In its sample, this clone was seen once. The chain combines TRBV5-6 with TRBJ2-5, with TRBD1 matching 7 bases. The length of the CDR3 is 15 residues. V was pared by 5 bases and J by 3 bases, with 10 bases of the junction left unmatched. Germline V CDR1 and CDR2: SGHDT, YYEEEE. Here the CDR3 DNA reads TGTGCCAGCAGGCCCCTGGGACAGAAGAAAGAGACCCAGTACTTC. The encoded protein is CASRPLGQKKETQYF.

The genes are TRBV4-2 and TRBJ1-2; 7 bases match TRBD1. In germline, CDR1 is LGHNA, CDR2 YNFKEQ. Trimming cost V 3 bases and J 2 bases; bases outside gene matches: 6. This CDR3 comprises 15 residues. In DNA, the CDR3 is TGTGCCAGCAGCCACACGTTACAGGGGAACTATGGCTACACCTTC. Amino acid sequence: CASSHTLQGNYGYTF.

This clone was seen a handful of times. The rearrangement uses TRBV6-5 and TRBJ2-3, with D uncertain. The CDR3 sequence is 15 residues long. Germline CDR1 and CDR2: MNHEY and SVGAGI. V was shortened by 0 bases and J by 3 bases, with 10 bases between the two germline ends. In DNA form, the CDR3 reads TGTGCCAGCAGTTACTCGAGGCGAGAAACAGATACGCAGTATTTT. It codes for CASSYSRRETDTQYF.

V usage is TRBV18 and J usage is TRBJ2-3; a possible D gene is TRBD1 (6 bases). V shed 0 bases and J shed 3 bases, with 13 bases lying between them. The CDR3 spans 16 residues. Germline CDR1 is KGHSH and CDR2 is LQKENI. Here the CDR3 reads CASSPPTAGATDTQYF. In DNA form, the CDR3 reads TGTGCCAGCTCACCACCGACGGCAGGGGCAACAGATACGCAGTATTTT.

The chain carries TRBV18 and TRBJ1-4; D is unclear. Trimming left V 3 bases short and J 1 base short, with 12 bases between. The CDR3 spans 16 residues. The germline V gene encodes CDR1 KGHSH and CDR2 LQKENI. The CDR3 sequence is CASSPQIPGTNEKLFF. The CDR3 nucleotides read TGTGCCAGCTCACCCCAAATCCCGGGAACTAATGAAAAACTGTTTTTT.

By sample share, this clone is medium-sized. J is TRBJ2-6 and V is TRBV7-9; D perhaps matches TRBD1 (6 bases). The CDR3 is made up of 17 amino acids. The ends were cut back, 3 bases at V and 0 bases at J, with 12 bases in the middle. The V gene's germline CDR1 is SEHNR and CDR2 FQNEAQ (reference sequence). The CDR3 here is CASSFRDRSSGANVLTF. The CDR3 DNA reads TGTGCCAGCAGCTTTAGAGACAGGAGCTCTGGGGCCAACGTCCTGACTTTC. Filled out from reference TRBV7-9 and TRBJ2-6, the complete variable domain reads DTGVSQNPRHKITKRGQNVTFRCDPISEHNRLYWYRQTLGQGPEFLTYFQNEAQLEKSRLLSDRFSAERPKGSFSTLEIQRTEQGDSAMYLCASSFRDRSSGANVLTFGAGSRLTVL.

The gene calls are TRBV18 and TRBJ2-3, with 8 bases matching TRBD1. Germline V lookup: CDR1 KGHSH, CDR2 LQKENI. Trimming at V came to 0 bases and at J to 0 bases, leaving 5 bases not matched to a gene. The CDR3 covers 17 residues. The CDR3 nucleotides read TGTGCCAGCTCACCACCGACCGGACAGGGCAGCACAGATACGCAGTATTTT. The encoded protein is CASSPPTGQGSTDTQYF.

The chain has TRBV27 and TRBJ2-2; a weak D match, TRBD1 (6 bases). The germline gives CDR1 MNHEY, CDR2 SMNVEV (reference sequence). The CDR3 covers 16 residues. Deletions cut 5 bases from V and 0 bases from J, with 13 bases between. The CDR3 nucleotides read TGTGCCAGCAGTGCCAGACAGGACGCGAACACCGGGGAGCTGTTTTTT. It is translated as CASSARQDANTGELFF.

This CDR3 is CASSQGTGVGEPTEAFF. DNA for the CDR3: TGCGCCAGCAGCCAGGGGACAGGGGTCGGGGAGCCGACTGAAGCTTTCTTT. This chain joins TRBV4-1 and TRBJ1-1; 10 bases are a match to TRBD1. Germline lookup yields CDR1 MGHRA and CDR2 YSYEKL. This CDR3 has 17 amino acids. Trimming at V came to 3 bases and at J to 5 bases, leaving 12 bases not matched to a gene.

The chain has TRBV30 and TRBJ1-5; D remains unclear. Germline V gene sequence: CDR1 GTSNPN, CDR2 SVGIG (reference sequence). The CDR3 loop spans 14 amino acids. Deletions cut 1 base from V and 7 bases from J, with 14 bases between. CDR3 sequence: CAWSGADEKQPQHF. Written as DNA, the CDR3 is TGTGCCTGGAGTGGGGCTGATGAAAAACAGCCCCAGCATTTT.

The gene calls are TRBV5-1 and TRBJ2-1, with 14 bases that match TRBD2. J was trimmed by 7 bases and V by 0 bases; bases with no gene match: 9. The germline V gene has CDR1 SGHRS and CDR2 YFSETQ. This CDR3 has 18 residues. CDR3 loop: CASSLGLAGGPGGNEQFF. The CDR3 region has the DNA TGCGCCAGCAGCTTGGGACTAGCGGGAGGGCCAGGTGGGAATGAGCAGTTCTTC.

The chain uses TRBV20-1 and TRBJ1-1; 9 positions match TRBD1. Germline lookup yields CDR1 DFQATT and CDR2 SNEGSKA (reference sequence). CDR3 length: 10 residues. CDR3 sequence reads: CSPGQGEAFF. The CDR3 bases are TGCAGCCCAGGACAGGGGGAAGCTTTCTTT.

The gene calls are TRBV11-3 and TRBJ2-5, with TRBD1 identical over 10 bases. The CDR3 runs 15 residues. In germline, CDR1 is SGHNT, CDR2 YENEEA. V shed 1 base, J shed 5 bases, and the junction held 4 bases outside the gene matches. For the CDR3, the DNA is TGTGCCAGCAGCTTAGGACAGGGGGCGTGGGAGACCCAGTACTTC. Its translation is CASSLGQGAWETQYF.

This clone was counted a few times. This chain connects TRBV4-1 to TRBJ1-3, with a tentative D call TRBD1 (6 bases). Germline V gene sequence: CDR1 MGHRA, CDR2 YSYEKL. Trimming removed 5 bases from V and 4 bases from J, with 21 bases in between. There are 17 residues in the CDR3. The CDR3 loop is CASSSRDKRSSGNTIYF. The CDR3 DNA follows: TGCGCCAGCAGCTCCCGGGACAAAAGATCCTCAGGAAACACCATATATTTT.

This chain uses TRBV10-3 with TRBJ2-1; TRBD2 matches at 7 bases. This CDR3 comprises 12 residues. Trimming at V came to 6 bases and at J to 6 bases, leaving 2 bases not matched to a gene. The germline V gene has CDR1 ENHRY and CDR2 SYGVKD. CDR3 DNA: TGTGCCATCAGAAGGACTAGCAATGAGCAGTTCTTC. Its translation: CAIRRTSNEQFF.

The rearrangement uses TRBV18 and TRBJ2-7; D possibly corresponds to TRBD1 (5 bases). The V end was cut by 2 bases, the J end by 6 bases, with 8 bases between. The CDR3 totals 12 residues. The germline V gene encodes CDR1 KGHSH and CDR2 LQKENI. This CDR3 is CASSPDSREQYF. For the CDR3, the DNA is TGTGCCAGCTCACCAGACAGCCGCGAGCAGTACTTC.

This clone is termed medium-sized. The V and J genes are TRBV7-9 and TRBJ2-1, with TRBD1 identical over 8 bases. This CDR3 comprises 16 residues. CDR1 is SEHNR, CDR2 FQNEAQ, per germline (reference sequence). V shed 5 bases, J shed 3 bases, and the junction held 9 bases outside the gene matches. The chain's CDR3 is CASSPTGGPGYNEQFF. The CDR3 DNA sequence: TGTGCCAGCAGCCCTACAGGGGGACCCGGCTACAATGAGCAGTTCTTC. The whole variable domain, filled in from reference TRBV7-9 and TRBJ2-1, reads DTGVSQNPRHKITKRGQNVTFRCDPISEHNRLYWYRQTLGQGPEFLTYFQNEAQLEKSRLLSDRFSAERPKGSFSTLEIQRTEQGDSAMYLCASSPTGGPGYNEQFFGPGTRLTVL.

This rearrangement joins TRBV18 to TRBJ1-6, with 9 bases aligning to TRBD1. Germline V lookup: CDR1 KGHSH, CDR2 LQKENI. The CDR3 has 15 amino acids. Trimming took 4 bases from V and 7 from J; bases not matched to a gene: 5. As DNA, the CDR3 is TGTGCCAGCTCACTATCGGGGACAGGGAATTCACCCCTCCACTTT. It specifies CASSLSGTGNSPLHF.

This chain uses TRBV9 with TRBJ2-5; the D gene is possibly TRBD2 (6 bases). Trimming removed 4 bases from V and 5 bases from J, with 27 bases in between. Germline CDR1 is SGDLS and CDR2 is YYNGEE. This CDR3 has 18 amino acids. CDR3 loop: CASSLLPGPGDLGETQYF. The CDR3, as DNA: TGTGCCAGCAGCCTATTACCGGGACCGGGGGACCTCGGGGAGACCCAGTACTTC.

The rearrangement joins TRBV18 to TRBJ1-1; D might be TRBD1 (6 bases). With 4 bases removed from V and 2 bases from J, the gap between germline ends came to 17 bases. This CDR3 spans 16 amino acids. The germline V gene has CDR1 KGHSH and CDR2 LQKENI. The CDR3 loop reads CASSLQGAGTNTEAFF. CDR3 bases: TGTGCCAGCTCACTACAGGGAGCGGGGACAAACACTGAAGCTTTCTTT.

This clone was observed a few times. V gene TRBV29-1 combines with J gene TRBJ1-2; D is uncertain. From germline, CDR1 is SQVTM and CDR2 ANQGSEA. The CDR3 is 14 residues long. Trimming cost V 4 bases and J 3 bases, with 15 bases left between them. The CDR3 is CSVGEGIGYYGYTF. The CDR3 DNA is TGCAGCGTTGGGGAGGGTATAGGGTACTATGGCTACACCTTC. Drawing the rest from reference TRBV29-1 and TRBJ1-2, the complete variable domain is SAVISQKPSRDICQRGTSLTIQCQVDSQVTMMFWYRQQPGQSLTLIATANQGSEATYESGFVIDKFPISRPNLTFSTLTVSNMSPEDSSIYLCSVGEGIGYYGYTFGSGTRLTVV.

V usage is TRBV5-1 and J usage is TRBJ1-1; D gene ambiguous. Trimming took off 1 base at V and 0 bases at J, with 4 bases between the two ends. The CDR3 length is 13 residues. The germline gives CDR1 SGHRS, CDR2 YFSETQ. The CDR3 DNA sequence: TGCGCCAGCAGCTTGCAGATGAACACTGAAGCTTTCTTT. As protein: CASSLQMNTEAFF.

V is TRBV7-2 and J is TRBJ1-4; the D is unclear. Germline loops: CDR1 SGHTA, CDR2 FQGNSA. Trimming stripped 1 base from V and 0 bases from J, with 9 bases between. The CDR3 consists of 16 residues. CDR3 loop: CASSLVAAATNEKLFF. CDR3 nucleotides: TGTGCCAGCAGCTTAGTGGCGGCCGCAACTAATGAAAAACTGTTTTTT. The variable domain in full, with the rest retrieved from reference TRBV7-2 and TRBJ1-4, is GAGVSQSPSNKVTEKGKDVELRCDPISGHTALYWYRQSLGQGLEFLIYFQGNSAPDKSGLPSDRFSAERTGGSVSTLTIQRTQQEDSAVYLCASSLVAAATNEKLFFGSGTQLSVL.

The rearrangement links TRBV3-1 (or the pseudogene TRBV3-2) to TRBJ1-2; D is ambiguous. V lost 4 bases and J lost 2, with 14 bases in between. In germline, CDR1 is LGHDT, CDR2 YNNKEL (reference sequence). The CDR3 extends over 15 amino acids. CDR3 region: CASSPIRSSNYGYTF. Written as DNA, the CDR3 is TGTGCCAGCAGCCCCATCCGGAGTTCCAACTATGGCTACACCTTC.

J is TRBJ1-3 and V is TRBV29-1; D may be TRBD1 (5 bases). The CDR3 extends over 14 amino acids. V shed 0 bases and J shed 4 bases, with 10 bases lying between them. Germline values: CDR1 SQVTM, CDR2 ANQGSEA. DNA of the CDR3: TGCAGCGTTGAAGATGCAGGGAACGGAAACACCATATATTTT. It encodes CSVEDAGNGNTIYF.

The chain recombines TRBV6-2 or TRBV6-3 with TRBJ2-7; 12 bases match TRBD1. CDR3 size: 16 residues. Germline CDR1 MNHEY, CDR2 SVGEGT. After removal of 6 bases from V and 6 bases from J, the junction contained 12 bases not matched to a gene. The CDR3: CASSKQWPGQGAEQYF. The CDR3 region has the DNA TGTGCCAGCAGCAAACAATGGCCGGGACAGGGGGCCGAGCAGTACTTC.

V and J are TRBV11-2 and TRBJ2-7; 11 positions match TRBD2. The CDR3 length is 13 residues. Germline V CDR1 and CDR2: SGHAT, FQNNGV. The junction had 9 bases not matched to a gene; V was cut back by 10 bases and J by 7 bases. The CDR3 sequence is CAIGTSGHGEQYF. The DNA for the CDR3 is TGTGCCATCGGGACTAGCGGCCATGGGGAGCAGTACTTC.

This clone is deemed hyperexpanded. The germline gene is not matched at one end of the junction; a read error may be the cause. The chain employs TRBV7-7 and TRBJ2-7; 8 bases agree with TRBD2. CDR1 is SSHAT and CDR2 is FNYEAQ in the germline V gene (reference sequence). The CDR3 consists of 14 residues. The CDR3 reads CASSTGGGRSEQYF. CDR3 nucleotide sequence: TGTGCTAGCAGCACCGGGGGGGGCCGATCGGAGCAGTACTTC.

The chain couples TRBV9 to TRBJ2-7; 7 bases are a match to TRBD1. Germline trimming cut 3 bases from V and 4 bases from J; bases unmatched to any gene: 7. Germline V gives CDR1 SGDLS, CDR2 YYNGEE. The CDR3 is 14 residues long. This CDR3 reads CASSATGTAYEQYF. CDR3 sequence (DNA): TGTGCCAGCAGCGCGACAGGGACAGCTTACGAGCAGTACTTC.